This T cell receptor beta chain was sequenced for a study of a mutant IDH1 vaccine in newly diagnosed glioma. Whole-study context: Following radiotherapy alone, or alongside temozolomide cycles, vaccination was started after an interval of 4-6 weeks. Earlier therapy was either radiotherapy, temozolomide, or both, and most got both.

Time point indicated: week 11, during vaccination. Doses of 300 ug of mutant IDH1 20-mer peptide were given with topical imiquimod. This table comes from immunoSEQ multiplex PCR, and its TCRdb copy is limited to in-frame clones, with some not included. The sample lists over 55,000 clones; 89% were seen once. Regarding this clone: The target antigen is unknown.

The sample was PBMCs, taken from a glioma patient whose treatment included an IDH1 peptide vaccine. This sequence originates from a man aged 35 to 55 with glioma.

The CDR3 coding sequence is TGCGCCAGCAGCTTGGCTTTGGGGGGGACCCAAGAGACCCAGTACTTC. Translating gives CASSLALGGTQETQYF. The V gene is TRBV5-1, the J gene TRBJ2-5, with 7 bases fitting TRBD2. V dropped 0 bases and J dropped 1; count of bases not matched to a gene: 6. The CDR3 spans 16 residues. Germline V gene data show CDR1 as SGHRS and CDR2 as YFSETQ.